The 3 T cell receptor beta chains below come from one sample, sequenced in a study of T-cell reconstitution after alpha-beta-depleted transplantation in children. Construction of the TCRbeta library involved unique molecular identifiers. TCRdb passed the PCR reads through MiXCR, listing each CDR3 protein once. This sample carries about 980,000 distinct CDR3 sequences, less than 30% of them seen once, and the ten largest clones take 28%. The material was PBMCs, mostly from graft donor cells, obtained 360 days after TCRalphabeta/CD19-depleted stem cell transplant. These receptors were collected from a boy less than two years old who had a stem cell transplant for SCID, so the T cells may come from the graft donor.

The genes are TRBV6-5 and TRBJ2-7, with TRBD1 matching over 9 bases. CDR1 and CDR2 from the germline V gene are MNHEY and SVGAGI. CDR3 length: 14 amino acids. V shed 6 bases and J 6 bases; nucleotides not matched to a gene: 9. This CDR3 reads CASRLQGAGAEQYF. CDR3 DNA: TGTGCCAGCAGATTACAGGGGGCCGGAGCCGAGCAGTACTTC.

This sequence joins TRBV6-5 and TRBJ2-7; tentative D call: TRBD2 (5 bases). The CDR3 is 15 amino acids. CDR1 and CDR2 from the germline V gene are MNHEY and SVGAGI. Trimming left V 4 bases short and J 0 bases short, with 13 bases between. CDR3 loop: CASSFSVGSSYEQYF. The CDR3 DNA reads TGTGCCAGCAGTTTCTCGGTAGGGAGCTCCTACGAGCAGTACTTC.

Comments on this clonotype: No conserved phenylalanine or tryptophan ends this CDR3, so it is likely a read error. The chain is built from TRBV20-1 and TRBJ2-1; D gene ambiguous. The CDR3 contains 11 residues. Germline loops: CDR1 DFQATT, CDR2 SNEGSKA (reference sequence). The V end lost 1 base, the J end lost 6 bases, and 4 bases lay between the germline ends. Here the CDR3 reads CSARGGNEQFC. CDR3 in DNA: TGCAGTGCTAGAGGCGGCAATGAGCAGTTCTGC.